The TCR beta chain under discussion was sequenced for a study of cytotoxic CD8 clonotypes in ibrutinib-treated CLL. The wider study: Recorded responses included approximately 25 partial and 2 complete; following median roughly 70 months, roughly 15 stayed remitted and about twelve progressed.

The germline gives CDR1 GTSNPN, CDR2 SVGIG (reference sequence). The trim removed 4 bases at V and 3 bases at J, leaving 9 bases unmatched. The CDR3 has 15 amino acids. Notes on the study in general: Baseline levels of clonality went above those of age-matched healthy donors and moved with circulating CD8+ T-cell counts. The clonality rise at ibrutinib response reflected private clonotype expansion.

Turning to this clone: Its antigen remains unknown.

Targeted sequencing depth ranged from 1 in 200,000 to 1 in 1 million T cells. The method was immunoSEQ multiplex PCR; TCRdb's version includes in-frame clones alone and lacks a portion of them. The sample lists 100,000 to 150,000 clones, approximately 85% seen once, with about 2.1% in the top ten. The clonotype originates from a human donor with chronic lymphocytic leukemia. Sequenced material: PBMCs, taken after 24 months of ibrutinib treatment. The V and J genes are TRBV30 and TRBJ1-5; 7 nucleotides agree with TRBD1. The CDR3 nucleotides read TGTGCCTGGACCGCGACAGGGCGTCCCAATCAGCCCCAGCATTTT. This gives the protein CAWTATGRPNQPQHF.